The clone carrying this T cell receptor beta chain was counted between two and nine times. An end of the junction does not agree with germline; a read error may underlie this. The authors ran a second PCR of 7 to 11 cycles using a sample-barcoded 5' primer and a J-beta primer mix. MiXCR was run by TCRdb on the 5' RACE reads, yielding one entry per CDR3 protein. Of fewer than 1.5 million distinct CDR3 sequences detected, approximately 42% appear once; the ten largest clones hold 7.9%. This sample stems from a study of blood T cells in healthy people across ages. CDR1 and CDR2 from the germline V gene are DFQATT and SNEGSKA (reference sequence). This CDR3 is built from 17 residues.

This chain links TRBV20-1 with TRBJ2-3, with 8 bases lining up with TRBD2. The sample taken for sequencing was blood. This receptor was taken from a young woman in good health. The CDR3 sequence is CSARDWKRGNPTDTQYF. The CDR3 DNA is TGTAGTGCTAGAGATTGGAAGCGGGGGAACCCCACAGATACGCAGTATTTT.